The TCR beta chain described here comes from a study of ipilimumab plus nivolumab after autologous stem cell transplantation. Turning to the study itself: Patients received a median of roughly five ipilimumab and about 8 nivolumab doses. The myeloma cohort included high-risk transplant-naive patients and patients relapsing within 3 years of a first autologous transplant.

Patients received nivolumab 3 mg/kg at weeks 1, 4, 7, 10, then fortnightly to week 26. The CDR3 consists of 11 residues. Germline-derived CDR1 and CDR2 are SGHAT and FQNNGV. Trimming pared 4 bases from V and 2 bases from J, leaving 0 bases between. Produced via immunoSEQ multiplex PCR; TCRdb's table is partial and in-frame only. The table shows some 43,000 clones, with around nine tenths occurring only once. The chain is built from TRBV11-2 and TRBJ1-3, with D unclear. This sample comprised PBMCs, obtained in a trial of ipilimumab plus nivolumab as post-transplant consolidation. The TCR sequence derives from a male donor with multiple myeloma. In nucleotides, the CDR3 is TGTGCCAGCAGCTCTGGAAACACCATATATTTT. Its protein product is CASSSGNTIYF.